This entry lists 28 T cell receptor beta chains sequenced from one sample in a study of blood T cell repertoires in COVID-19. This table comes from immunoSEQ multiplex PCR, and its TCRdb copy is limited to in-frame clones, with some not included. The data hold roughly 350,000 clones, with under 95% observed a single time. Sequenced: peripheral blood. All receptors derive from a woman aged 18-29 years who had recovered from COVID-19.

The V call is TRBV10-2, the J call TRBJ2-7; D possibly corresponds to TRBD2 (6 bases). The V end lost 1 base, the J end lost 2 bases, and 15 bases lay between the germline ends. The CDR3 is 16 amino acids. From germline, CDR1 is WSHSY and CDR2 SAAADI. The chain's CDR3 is CASSEFPAGRAYEQYV. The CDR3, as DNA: TGCGCCAGCAGTGAGTTTCCAGCGGGCCGCGCCTACGAGCAGTACGTC.

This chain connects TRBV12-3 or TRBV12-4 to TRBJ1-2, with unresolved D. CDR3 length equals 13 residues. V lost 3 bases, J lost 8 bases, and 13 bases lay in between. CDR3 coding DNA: TGTGCCAGCAGTTTTAGGTCGGGAGGCGGCTACACCTTC. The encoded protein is CASSFRSGGGYTF.

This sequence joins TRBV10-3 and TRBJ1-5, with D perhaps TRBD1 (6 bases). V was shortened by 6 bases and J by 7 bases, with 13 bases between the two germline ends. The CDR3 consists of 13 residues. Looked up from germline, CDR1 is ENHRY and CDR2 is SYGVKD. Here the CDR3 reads CAIRSQGDQPQHF. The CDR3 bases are TGTGCCATCAGATCACAGGGAGACCAGCCCCAGCATTTT.

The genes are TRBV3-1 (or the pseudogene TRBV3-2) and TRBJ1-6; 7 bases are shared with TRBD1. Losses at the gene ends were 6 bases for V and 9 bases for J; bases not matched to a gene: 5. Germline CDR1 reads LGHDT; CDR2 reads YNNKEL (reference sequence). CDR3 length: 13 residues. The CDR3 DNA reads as TGTGCCAGCAGTCGGGACAGCAGTTCACCCCTCCACTTT. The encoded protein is CASSRDSSSPLHF.

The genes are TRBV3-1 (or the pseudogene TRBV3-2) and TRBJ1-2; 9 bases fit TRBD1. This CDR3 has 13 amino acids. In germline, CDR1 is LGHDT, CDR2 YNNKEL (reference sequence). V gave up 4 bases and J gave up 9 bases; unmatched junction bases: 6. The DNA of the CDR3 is TGTGCCAGCAGCCTGGGACAGGGAAATCGCTACACCTTC. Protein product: CASSLGQGNRYTF.

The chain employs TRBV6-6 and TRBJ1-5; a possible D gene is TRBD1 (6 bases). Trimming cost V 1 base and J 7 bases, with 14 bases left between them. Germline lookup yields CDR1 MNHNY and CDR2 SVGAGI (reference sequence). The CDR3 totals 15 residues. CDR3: CASSYYRVQGQPQHF. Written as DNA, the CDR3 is TGTGCCAGCAGTTACTACAGGGTCCAGGGGCAGCCCCAGCATTTT.

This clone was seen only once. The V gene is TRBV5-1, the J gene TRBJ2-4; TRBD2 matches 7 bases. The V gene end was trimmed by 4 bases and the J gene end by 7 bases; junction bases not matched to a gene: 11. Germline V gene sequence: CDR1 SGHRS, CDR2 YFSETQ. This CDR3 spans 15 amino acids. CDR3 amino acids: CASSNPGLSANIQYF. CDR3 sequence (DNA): TGCGCCAGCAGCAACCCGGGACTAAGTGCGAACATTCAGTACTTC.

Here the CDR3 reads CASSRRGDEQYV. DNA of the CDR3: TGTGCCAGCAGCCGCAGGGGGGACGAGCAGTACGTC. V and J are TRBV6-2 or TRBV6-3 and TRBJ2-7; possible D gene TRBD1, 7 bases. Trimming pared 6 bases from V and 5 bases from J, leaving 11 bases between. The CDR3 has 12 amino acids. Germline-derived CDR1 and CDR2 are MNHEY and SVGEGT.

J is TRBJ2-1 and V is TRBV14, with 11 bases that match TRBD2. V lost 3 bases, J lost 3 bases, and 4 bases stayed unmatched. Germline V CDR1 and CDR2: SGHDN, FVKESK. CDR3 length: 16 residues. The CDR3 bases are TGTGCCAGCAGCCACCCGGGACTAGCGGACTACAATGAGCAGTTCTTC. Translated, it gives CASSHPGLADYNEQFF.

This CDR3 is CASSSRGPRYQETQYF. The CDR3 bases are TGCGCCAGCAGCTCCAGGGGACCAAGGTACCAAGAGACCCAGTACTTC. V gene TRBV5-1 combines with J gene TRBJ2-5, with a possible D match to TRBD1 (6 bases). This CDR3 contains 16 residues. The ends were cut back, 3 bases at V and 0 bases at J, with 15 bases in the middle. Germline lookup yields CDR1 SGHRS and CDR2 YFSETQ.

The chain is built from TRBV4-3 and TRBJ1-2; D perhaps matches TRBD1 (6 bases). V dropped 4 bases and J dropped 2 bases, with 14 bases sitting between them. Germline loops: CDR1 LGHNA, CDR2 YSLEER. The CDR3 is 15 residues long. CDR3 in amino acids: CASSPRAGVNYGYTF. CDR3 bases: TGCGCCAGCAGCCCTCGGGCAGGGGTAAACTATGGCTACACCTTC.

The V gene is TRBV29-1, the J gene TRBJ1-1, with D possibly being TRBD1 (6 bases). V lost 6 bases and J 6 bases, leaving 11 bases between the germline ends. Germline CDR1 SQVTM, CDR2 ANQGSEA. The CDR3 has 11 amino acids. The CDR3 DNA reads TGCAGCGTGCGGACAGACTCTGAAGCTTTCTTT. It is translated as CSVRTDSEAFF.

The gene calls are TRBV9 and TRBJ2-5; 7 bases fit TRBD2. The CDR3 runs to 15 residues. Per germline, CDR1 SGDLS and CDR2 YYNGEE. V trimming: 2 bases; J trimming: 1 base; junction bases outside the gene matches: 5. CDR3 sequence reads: CASSVSGTIQETQYF. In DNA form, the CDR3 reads TGTGCCAGCAGCGTGAGCGGGACGATCCAAGAGACCCAGTACTTC.

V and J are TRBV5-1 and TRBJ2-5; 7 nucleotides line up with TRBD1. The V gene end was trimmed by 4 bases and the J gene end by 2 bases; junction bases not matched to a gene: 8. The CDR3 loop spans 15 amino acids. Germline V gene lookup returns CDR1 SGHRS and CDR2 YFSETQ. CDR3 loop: CASSGTEALQETQYF. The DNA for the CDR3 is TGCGCCAGCAGCGGGACAGAAGCCCTACAAGAGACCCAGTACTTC. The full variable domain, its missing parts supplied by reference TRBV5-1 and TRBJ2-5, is KAGVTQTPRYLIKTRGQQVTLSCSPISGHRSVSWYQQTPGQGLQFLFEYFSETQRNKGNFPGRFSGRQFSNSRSEMNVSTLELGDSALYLCASSGTEALQETQYFGPGTRLLVL.

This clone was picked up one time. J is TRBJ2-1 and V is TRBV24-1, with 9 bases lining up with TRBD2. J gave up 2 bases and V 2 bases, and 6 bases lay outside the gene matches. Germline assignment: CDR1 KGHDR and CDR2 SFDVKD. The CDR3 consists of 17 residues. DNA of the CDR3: TGTGCCACCAGTGATTCTCCGGGACTAGCTCCCTACAATGAGCAGTTCTTC. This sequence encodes CATSDSPGLAPYNEQFF.

CDR3 in DNA: TGTGCCAGCAGTCCCCGACTAGCGGGAGGGTTGAATGAGCAGTTCTTC. Its translation is CASSPRLAGGLNEQFF. J is TRBJ2-1 and V is TRBV27, with 14 bases aligning to TRBD2. CDR1 is MNHEY, CDR2 SMNVEV, per germline (reference sequence). V was clipped by 5 bases and J by 7 bases; unmatched bases: 7. The length of the CDR3 is 16 residues.

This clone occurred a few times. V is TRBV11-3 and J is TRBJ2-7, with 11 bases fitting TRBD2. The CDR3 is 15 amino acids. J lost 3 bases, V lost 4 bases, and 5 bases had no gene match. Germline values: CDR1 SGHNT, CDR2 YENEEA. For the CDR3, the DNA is TGTGCCAGCAGCTCCCTCGGACTAGCGGGCTACGAGCAGTACGTC. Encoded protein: CASSSLGLAGYEQYV.

For the CDR3, the DNA is TGTGCCAGCAGTTCCCAGCGTGGGAGCGGGAGGGCCCGGACCGGGGAGCTGTTTTTT. Its protein is CASSSQRGSGRARTGELFF. The V gene is TRBV6-2 or TRBV6-3, the J gene TRBJ2-2; 10 bases match TRBD2. Per germline, CDR1 MNHEY and CDR2 SVGEGT. The CDR3 length is 19 residues. J lost 5 bases, V lost 4 bases, and 16 bases had no gene match.

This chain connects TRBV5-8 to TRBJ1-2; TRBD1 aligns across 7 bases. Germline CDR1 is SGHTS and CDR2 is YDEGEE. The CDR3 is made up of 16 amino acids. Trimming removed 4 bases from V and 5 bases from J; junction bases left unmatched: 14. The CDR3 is CASSPPGQSFGYGYTF. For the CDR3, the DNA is TGTGCCAGCAGCCCGCCGGGACAGTCCTTTGGGTATGGCTACACCTTC.

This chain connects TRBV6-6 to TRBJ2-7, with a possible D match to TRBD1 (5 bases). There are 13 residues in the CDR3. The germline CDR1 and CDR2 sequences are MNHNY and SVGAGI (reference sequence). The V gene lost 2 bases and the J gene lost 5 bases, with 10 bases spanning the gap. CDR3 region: CASSYVGANEQYV. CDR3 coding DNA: TGTGCCAGCAGTTACGTAGGGGCAAACGAGCAGTACGTC.

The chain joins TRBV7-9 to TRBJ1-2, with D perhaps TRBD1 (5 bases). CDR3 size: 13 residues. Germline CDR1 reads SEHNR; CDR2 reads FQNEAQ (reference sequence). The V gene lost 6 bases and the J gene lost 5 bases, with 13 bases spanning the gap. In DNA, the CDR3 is TGTGCCAGCAGTAATCGGGGGGTTTATGGCTACACCTTC. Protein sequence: CASSNRGVYGYTF.

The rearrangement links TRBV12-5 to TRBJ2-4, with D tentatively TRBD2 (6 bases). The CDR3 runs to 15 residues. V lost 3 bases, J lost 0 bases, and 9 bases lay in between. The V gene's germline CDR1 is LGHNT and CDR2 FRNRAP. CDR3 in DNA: TGTGCTAGTGGTTTTCGGGGACTAGCCAAAAACATTCAGTACTTC. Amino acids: CASGFRGLAKNIQYF.

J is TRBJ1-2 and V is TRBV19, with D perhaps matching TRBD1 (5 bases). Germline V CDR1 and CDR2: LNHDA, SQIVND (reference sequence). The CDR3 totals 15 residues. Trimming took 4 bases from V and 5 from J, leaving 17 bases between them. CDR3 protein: CASSTPYDSRYGYTF. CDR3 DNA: TGTGCCAGTAGTACCCCCTACGACAGCAGATATGGCTACACCTTC.

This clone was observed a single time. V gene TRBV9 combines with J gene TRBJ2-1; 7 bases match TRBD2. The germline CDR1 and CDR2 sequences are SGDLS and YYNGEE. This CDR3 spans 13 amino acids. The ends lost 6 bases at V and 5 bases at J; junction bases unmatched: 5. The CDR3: CASKAGSDNEQFF. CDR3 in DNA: TGTGCCAGCAAAGCGGGATCTGACAATGAGCAGTTCTTC.

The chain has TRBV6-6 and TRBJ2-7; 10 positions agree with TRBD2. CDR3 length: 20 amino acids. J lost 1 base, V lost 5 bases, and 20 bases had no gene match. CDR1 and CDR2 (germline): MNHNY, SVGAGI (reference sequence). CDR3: CASSHMSLAGAKGGSYEQYV. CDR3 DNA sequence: TGTGCCAGCAGTCACATGAGTCTAGCGGGAGCCAAGGGGGGGTCCTACGAGCAGTACGTC.

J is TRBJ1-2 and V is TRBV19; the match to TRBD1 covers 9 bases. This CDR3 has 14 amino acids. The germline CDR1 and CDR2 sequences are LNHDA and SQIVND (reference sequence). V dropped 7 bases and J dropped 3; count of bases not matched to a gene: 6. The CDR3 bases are TGTGCCAGTATAGGGACAGGGAAAGACTATGGCTACACCTTC. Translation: CASIGTGKDYGYTF.

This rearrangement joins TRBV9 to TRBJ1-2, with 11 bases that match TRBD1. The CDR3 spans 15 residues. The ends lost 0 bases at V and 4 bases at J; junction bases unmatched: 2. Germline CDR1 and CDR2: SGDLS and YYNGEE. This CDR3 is CASSVDGQGAYGYTF. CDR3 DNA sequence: TGTGCCAGCAGCGTAGACGGACAGGGGGCCTATGGCTACACCTTC.

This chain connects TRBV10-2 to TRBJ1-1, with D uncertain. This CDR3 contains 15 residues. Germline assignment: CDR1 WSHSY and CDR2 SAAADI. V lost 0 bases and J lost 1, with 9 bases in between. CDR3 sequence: CASSESWARNTEAFF. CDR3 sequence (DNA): TGCGCCAGCAGTGAGTCGTGGGCCAGGAACACTGAAGCTTTCTTT.